This TCR beta chain was found in a study of blood T cell repertoires in COVID-19. Concerning this clone: The junction shows a germline mismatch at one end, possibly a read error.

Profiled with immunoSEQ multiplex PCR; TCRdb holds only in-frame clones, not every one. The sample includes about 310,000 clones, roughly 86% of them seen just once. The CDR3 contains 14 residues. In germline, CDR1 is SGHTA, CDR2 FQGNSA. This receptor was obtained from a man between 65 and 85 years old with acute or convalescent COVID-19. The sequenced material came from peripheral blood. This chain uses TRBV7-2 with TRBJ2-1; the D gene is possibly TRBD2 (5 bases). This CDR3 reads CASSLARGVSEQFF. DNA for the CDR3: TGTGCCAGCAGCCTAGCCCGGGGAGTGTCTGAGCAGTTCTTC.